These 10 T cell receptor beta chains were all obtained from the same sample, sequenced in a study of response to subunit inactivated influenza vaccine. MiXCR, applied by TCRdb to the RT-PCR reads, yields one record per CDR3 protein. The sample has about 480,000 distinct CDR3 sequences; roughly 11% are singletons. The material was PBMCs from blood, obtained roughly 46 days after vaccination. Every receptor here comes from a man aged 50 to 59 who received an inactivated influenza vaccine.

Only a few counts were recorded for this clonotype. The J gene is TRBJ1-2, the V gene TRBV20-1, with a weak D call TRBD1 (6 bases). Trimming pared 5 bases from V and 1 base from J, leaving 17 bases between. This CDR3 region has 15 residues. CDR1 and CDR2 (germline): DFQATT, SNEGSKA (reference sequence). CDR3 residues: CSAPTGLRGNYGYTF. The CDR3 DNA sequence: TGCAGTGCTCCCACAGGGTTGCGGGGTAACTATGGCTACACCTTC.

The V call is TRBV5-6, the J call TRBJ1-2; tentative D call: TRBD1 (6 bases). Germline V CDR1 and CDR2: SGHDT, YYEEEE. The CDR3 has 13 residues. The V end was cut by 4 bases, the J end by 12 bases, with 19 bases between. The CDR3 DNA sequence: TGTGCCAGCAGCGCCGACAAAAGGGGGGGAGACACCTTC. Translation: CASSADKRGGDTF.

The chain couples TRBV20-1 to TRBJ2-5, with a tentative D call TRBD1 (5 bases). The germline V gene encodes CDR1 DFQATT and CDR2 SNEGSKA (reference sequence). V shed 5 bases and J shed 1 base, with 8 bases lying between them. The CDR3 is made up of 12 amino acids. The chain's CDR3 is CSARRAQETQYF. DNA for the CDR3: TGCAGTGCTCGCAGGGCCCAAGAGACCCAGTACTTC.

At least ten counts were recorded for this clonotype. The J gene is TRBJ1-3, the V gene TRBV7-2; tentatively, D is TRBD1 (5 bases). Germline loops: CDR1 SGHTA, CDR2 FQGNSA. The CDR3 is 13 amino acids. V lost 2 bases to trimming and J lost 6 bases, with 8 bases between them. The CDR3 DNA reads as TGTGCCAGCAGCTTACGGGGGGAAAACACCATATATTTT. Its translation: CASSLRGENTIYF. The whole variable domain, filled in from reference TRBV7-2 and TRBJ1-3, reads GAGVSQSPSNKVTEKGKDVELRCDPISGHTALYWYRQSLGQGLEFLIYFQGNSAPDKSGLPSDRFSAERTGGSVSTLTIQRTQQEDSAVYLCASSLRGENTIYFGEGSWLTVV.

In this sample, this clonotype turned up many times. The J gene is TRBJ2-2, the V gene TRBV20-1, with D possibly TRBD2 on 6 matching bases. The CDR3 loop spans 17 amino acids. Germline values: CDR1 DFQATT, CDR2 SNEGSKA (reference sequence). The V end lost 1 base, the J end lost 0 bases, and 15 bases lay between the germline ends. The CDR3 region has the DNA TGCAGTGCTAGAGTGGTCGAGAGACTAGCGAACACCGGGGAGCTGTTTTTT. Protein sequence: CSARVVERLANTGELFF.

This clonotype was picked up many times. The gene calls are TRBV4-2 and TRBJ2-7, with D possibly being TRBD2 (6 bases). V lost 1 base, J lost 4 bases, and 20 bases lay in between. Germline V CDR1 and CDR2: LGHNA, YNFKEQ. The CDR3 spans 17 residues. The CDR3, as DNA: TGTGCCAGCAGCCAAGGAACCCCGGGACGGGGGACGTACGAGCAGTACTTC. This codes for CASSQGTPGRGTYEQYF.

V gene TRBV6-5 combines with J gene TRBJ2-7, with D perhaps TRBD1 or TRBD2 (5 bases each). Germline-derived CDR1 and CDR2 are MNHEY and SVGAGI. Trimming took off 0 bases at V and 3 bases at J, with 9 bases between the two ends. The CDR3 spans 14 residues. The CDR3 coding sequence is TGTGCCAGCAGTTACTCGGGGGACCTCTACGAGCAGTACTTC. Residues: CASSYSGDLYEQYF.

This clonotype showed up just a few times. This chain links TRBV7-6 with TRBJ2-1; TRBD2 aligns across 11 bases. The germline V gene encodes CDR1 SGHVS and CDR2 FNYEAQ. This CDR3 spans 21 amino acids. With V trimmed by 1 base and J by 0 bases, 14 bases remained unmatched. CDR3 coding DNA: TGTGCCAGCAGCTTAGAAGGAGGGGTAGCGGGGGGGCCGCTCTCCTACAATGAGCAGTTCTTC. Encoded protein: CASSLEGGVAGGPLSYNEQFF.

This clonotype was seen only a few times. V and J are TRBV2 and TRBJ2-1; D is possibly TRBD1 (5 bases). CDR1 and CDR2 from the germline V gene are SNHLY and FYNNEI. V was clipped by 7 bases and J by 2 bases, with 12 bases between them. The CDR3 is 14 residues long. CDR3 amino acids: CASMGVTAYNEQFF. Written as DNA, the CDR3 is TGTGCCAGCATGGGCGTGACAGCCTACAATGAGCAGTTCTTC.

This clonotype appeared a few times. The chain has TRBV7-9 and TRBJ2-3; D remains ambiguous. Germline values: CDR1 SEHNR, CDR2 FQNEAQ (reference sequence). The CDR3 has 13 amino acids. V was shortened by 3 bases and J by 2 bases, with 6 bases between the two germline ends. CDR3 amino acids: CASSFENTDTQYF. The CDR3 nucleotides are TGTGCCAGCAGCTTCGAAAACACAGATACGCAGTATTTT.